A single sample gave rise to the 21 T cell receptor beta chains below, sequenced in a study of spatial heterogeneity in lung cancer. A single record per CDR3 protein comes from TCRdb applying MiXCR to the 5' RACE reads. There are approximately 20,000 distinct CDR3 sequences in the sample; 8% to 10% occur only once, and roughly a third lies in the top ten. The time point: blood at routine non-recurrence follow-up after resection. The material was PBMCs, obtained at follow-up. The receptors were sampled from a female donor with early-stage non-small cell lung cancer.

This clonotype was seen at least ten times. This chain uses TRBV10-2 with TRBJ2-1; 12 nucleotides align to TRBD2. The CDR3 length is 13 residues. The J segment lost 4 bases and the V segment lost 8 bases, leaving 0 bases of the junction unmatched. Germline assignment: CDR1 WSHSY and CDR2 SAAADI. CDR3 nucleotide sequence: TGCGCCAGCGGGACTAGCGGGTACAATGAGCAGTTCTTC. Its protein product is CASGTSGYNEQFF.

About this clonotype itself: This may come from a read error, since a much larger clone is one base off. No conserved phenylalanine or tryptophan ends this CDR3, so it is likely a read error. The chain couples TRBV10-3 to TRBJ2-7; no definite D call. The CDR3 runs 12 residues. With 3 bases removed from V and 6 bases from J, the gap between germline ends came to 9 bases. The germline CDR1 and CDR2 sequences are ENHRY and SYGVKD. This CDR3 is CAISDGLGEQYL. The DNA for the CDR3 is TGTGCCATCAGTGACGGGCTTGGCGAGCAGTACTTA.

This clonotype was seen many times. The V call is TRBV10-3, the J call TRBJ2-7; a weak D match, TRBD2 (6 bases). V was trimmed by 1 base and J by 0 bases, leaving 13 bases between them. Germline-derived CDR1 and CDR2 are ENHRY and SYGVKD. The length of the CDR3 is 16 residues. The DNA for the CDR3 is TGTGCCATCAGTGAGTGGGGGACGGGAGACTCCTACGAGCAGTACTTC. Translating it yields CAISEWGTGDSYEQYF.

The V and J genes are TRBV4-1 and TRBJ2-3, with 8 bases identical to TRBD2. Germline loops: CDR1 MGHRA, CDR2 YSYEKL. With V trimmed by 1 base and J by 4 bases, 28 bases remained unmatched. The CDR3 consists of 23 residues. The CDR3 nucleotides are TGCGCCAGCAGCCAAGGTCCTCTTGCGAGAAGCGGGAGAACGGCCGGGGCAGCAGATACGCAGTATTTT. Protein: CASSQGPLARSGRTAGAADTQYF.

V usage is TRBV20-1 and J usage is TRBJ2-5; D possibly corresponds to TRBD1 (6 bases). CDR1 is DFQATT, CDR2 SNEGSKA, per germline (reference sequence). The V gene lost 3 bases and the J gene lost 3 bases, with 20 bases spanning the gap. This CDR3 is 16 amino acids long. CDR3 region: CSASGLRTALEETQYF. CDR3 nucleotides: TGCAGTGCTAGTGGGTTACGGACAGCTTTGGAAGAGACCCAGTACTTC.

This clonotype was counted at least ten times. This rearrangement joins TRBV30 to TRBJ2-1; D unclear. Trimming removed 4 bases at V and 0 bases at J, with 10 bases between. CDR3 size: 14 residues. Looked up from germline, CDR1 is GTSNPN and CDR2 is SVGIG (reference sequence). The CDR3 DNA is TGTGCCTGGAAAGGGAAGAGCTCCTACAATGAGCAGTTCTTC. Translating it yields CAWKGKSSYNEQFF.

This clonotype was seen many times. The chain joins TRBV3-1 to TRBJ1-2; TRBD1 agrees at 8 bases. V shed 0 bases and J 5 bases; nucleotides not matched to a gene: 17. Germline V gives CDR1 LGHDT, CDR2 YNNKEL (reference sequence). This CDR3 is 19 amino acids long. The CDR3 loop reads CASSQEIPGQVRELYGYTF. The CDR3, as DNA: TGTGCCAGCAGCCAAGAGATTCCGGGACAGGTCCGGGAATTATATGGCTACACCTTC.

This clonotype has ten or more counts. This rearrangement joins TRBV7-9 to TRBJ1-1; D is possibly TRBD1 (6 bases). Trimming took 5 bases from V and 1 from J, leaving 14 bases between them. The germline CDR1 and CDR2 sequences are SEHNR and FQNEAQ (reference sequence). The CDR3 has 15 amino acids. CDR3 amino acids: CASSARGRQNTEAFF. CDR3 DNA sequence: TGTGCCAGCAGCGCTCGGGGGCGGCAGAACACTGAAGCTTTCTTT. Complete variable domain (other parts from reference TRBV7-9 and TRBJ1-1): DTGVSQNPRHKITKRGQNVTFRCDPISEHNRLYWYRQTLGQGPEFLTYFQNEAQLEKSRLLSDRFSAERPKGSFSTLEIQRTEQGDSAMYLCASSARGRQNTEAFFGQGTRLTVV.

This clonotype occurred many times. This chain links TRBV19 with TRBJ2-1; a possible D gene is TRBD1 (6 bases). Trimming removed 4 bases at V and 5 bases at J, with 18 bases between. The CDR3 has 16 residues. In germline, CDR1 is LNHDA, CDR2 SQIVND (reference sequence). Here the CDR3 reads CASSKGTLAPNNEQFF. As DNA, the CDR3 is TGTGCCAGTAGTAAGGGGACACTGGCACCAAACAATGAGCAGTTCTTC. The full variable domain, rest sourced from reference TRBV19 and TRBJ2-1, is DGGITQSPKYLFRKEGQNVTLSCEQNLNHDAMYWYRQDPGQGLRLIYYSQIVNDFQKGDIAEGYSVSREKKESFPLTVTSAQKNPTAFYLCASSKGTLAPNNEQFFGPGTRLTVL.

This clonotype was observed at least ten times. The chain recombines TRBV5-1 with TRBJ2-2; the D gene is possibly TRBD1 (6 bases). The CDR3 runs 17 residues. Germline V gene lookup returns CDR1 SGHRS and CDR2 YFSETQ. V gave up 5 bases and J gave up 2 bases, with 19 bases separating them. This CDR3 is CASRPLVDSVNTGELFF. The CDR3 DNA follows: TGCGCCAGCAGGCCACTTGTGGACAGCGTAAACACCGGGGAGCTGTTTTTT.

This clonotype showed up many times. The DNA for the CDR3 is TGTGCCAGCAGGTCTCGACAGGGTGGGGACAATGAGCAGTTCTTC. Translating it yields CASRSRQGGDNEQFF. This chain uses TRBV2 with TRBJ2-1; 7 nucleotides match TRBD1. This CDR3 has 15 amino acids. Germline V gene lookup returns CDR1 SNHLY and CDR2 FYNNEI. V dropped 6 bases and J dropped 5; count of bases not matched to a gene: 10.

The table lists this clonotype with many counts. The V and J genes are TRBV5-1 and TRBJ2-2; 7 bases agree with TRBD1. With V trimmed by 0 bases and J by 4 bases, 3 bases remained unmatched. This CDR3 contains 15 residues. Germline-derived CDR1 and CDR2 are SGHRS and YFSETQ. CDR3 amino acids: CASSLEGQSTGELFF. CDR3 coding DNA: TGCGCCAGCAGCTTGGAGGGACAGTCCACCGGGGAGCTGTTTTTT.

J is TRBJ2-5 and V is TRBV5-1; D gene unclear. This CDR3 has 15 residues. Germline V gene data show CDR1 as SGHRS and CDR2 as YFSETQ. V was shortened by 0 bases and J by 0 bases, with 9 bases between the two germline ends. CDR3 protein: CASSLEGEYQETQYF. CDR3 DNA: TGCGCCAGCAGCTTGGAAGGTGAATACCAAGAGACCCAGTACTTC.

This clonotype was seen at least ten times. The chain employs TRBV7-9 and TRBJ1-2; TRBD1 might be the D (5 bases). The germline V gene encodes CDR1 SEHNR and CDR2 FQNEAQ (reference sequence). The CDR3 sequence is 14 residues long. Trimming shortened V by 7 bases and J by 5 bases, and 17 bases separated the two germline ends. The CDR3 sequence: CASINSGAGYGYTF. CDR3 in DNA: TGTGCCAGCATCAACTCCGGGGCCGGGTATGGCTACACCTTC.

This clonotype was seen ten or more times. The chain has TRBV29-1 and TRBJ2-3, with 11 positions matching TRBD2. The V segment lost 4 bases and the J segment 0 bases; nucleotides outside the gene matches: 6. The length of the CDR3 is 16 residues. Germline CDR1 reads SQVTM; CDR2 reads ANQGSEA. CDR3 residues: CSVGGWTSGSTDTQYF. The CDR3 nucleotides are TGCAGCGTTGGAGGCTGGACTAGCGGGAGCACAGATACGCAGTATTTT.

This clonotype appeared many times. The J gene is TRBJ2-7, the V gene TRBV3-1; 7 bases fit TRBD2. V was clipped by 1 base and J by 9 bases; unmatched bases: 12. This CDR3 is 15 amino acids long. Germline CDR1 is LGHDT and CDR2 is YNNKEL (reference sequence). DNA of the CDR3: TGTGCCAGCAGCCAAGGAGCTAGCGGAGGCTTGGGGCAGTACTTC. Residues: CASSQGASGGLGQYF.

This clonotype came up a few times. This chain uses TRBV6-5 with TRBJ1-1, with D tentatively TRBD1 (5 bases). The CDR3 spans 18 residues. V was clipped by 5 bases and J by 7 bases, with 29 bases between them. CDR1 and CDR2 (germline): MNHEY, SVGAGI. The CDR3, as DNA: TGTGCCAGCAGTCAACTGTTTGCCACCCGGAGAGGGAGGGGTGAAGCTTTCTTT. Protein: CASSQLFATRRGRGEAFF.

This clonotype was seen repeatedly, ten times or more. The chain is built from TRBV19 and TRBJ2-6; possibly TRBD1 or TRBD2 for D (5 bases each). Trimming shortened V by 5 bases and J by 0 bases, and 11 bases separated the two germline ends. Germline V gene sequence: CDR1 LNHDA, CDR2 SQIVND (reference sequence). This CDR3 has 16 residues. CDR3 loop: CASSPGRHSGANVLTF. The DNA of the CDR3 is TGTGCCAGTAGTCCGGGACGCCACTCTGGGGCCAACGTCCTGACTTTC.

This clonotype appeared many times. Its ends do not fully match the called genes, so a read error is possible. This sequence joins TRBV7-7 and TRBJ2-5; 10 nucleotides line up with TRBD2. CDR3 length equals 16 residues. CDR1 SSHAT and CDR2 FNYEAQ come from the germline V gene (reference sequence). In DNA, the CDR3 is TGTGCTAGCAGCTTAACCAGCGGGGGGGCCGGGGAGACCCAGTACTTC. Protein sequence: CASSLTSGGAGETQYF. Full variable domain (remainder filled in from reference TRBV7-7 and TRBJ2-5): GAGVSQSPRYKVTKRGQDVTLRCDPISSHATLYWYQQALGQGPEFLTYFNYEAQPDKSGLPSDRFSAERPEGSISTLTIQRTEQRDSAMYRCASSLTSGGAGETQYFGPGTRLLVL.

The chain links TRBV5-1 to TRBJ1-2; D unclear. CDR3 length: 13 residues. Germline CDR1 and CDR2: SGHRS and YFSETQ. V lost 0 bases and J lost 4, with 7 bases in between. In DNA form, the CDR3 reads TGCGCCAGCAGCTTGGGGCCAGGCTATGGCTACACCTTC. Its protein product is CASSLGPGYGYTF.

This clonotype was observed at least ten times. V and J are TRBV12-5 and TRBJ1-2; TRBD1 aligns across 8 bases. Looked up from germline, CDR1 is LGHNT and CDR2 is FRNRAP. After removal of 2 bases from V and 5 bases from J, the junction contained 19 bases not matched to a gene. The CDR3 is 19 amino acids. The CDR3 region is CASGLPRTGPPLSSYGYTF. CDR3 nucleotide sequence: TGTGCTAGTGGTTTGCCCCGGACAGGGCCACCCCTTAGCTCATATGGCTACACCTTC.